Shown below are 21 T cell receptor beta chains from a single sample sequenced in a study of shared clonotypes between healthy human individuals (dated by TCRdb to about 2020). Libraries were built with the immunoSEQ multiplex PCR assay. Drawn from immuneACCESS, this table holds only the in-frame rearrangements with V and J called that TCRdb kept. Clones are partly lost; checked studies trace under half to an unresolved V gene and leave the rest unexplained. Recorded for this sample are over a million clones; about 80% of them occurred a single time. The ten biggest clones cover roughly 1.4% of the sample. The sequencing input was memory CD4+ T cells sorted from blood. The sample's cell subset or site label is to be understood as: CD45RA-negative fraction. The origin of the receptors is a man between 18 and 29 years old in good health.

This chain joins TRBV2 and TRBJ1-6; D uncertain. The germline V and J ends were trimmed by 1 base and 0 bases, with 10 bases remaining between them. CDR1 SNHLY and CDR2 FYNNEI come from the germline V gene. The CDR3 sequence is 17 residues long. Here the CDR3 DNA reads TGTGCCAGCAGTGAAGAAGGCCTTAGCTCCTATAATTCACCCCTCCACTTT. Its protein product is CASSEEGLSSYNSPLHF.

The DNA of the CDR3 is TGTGCCAGCAGTGGGGAGGGGACAGCCCCAGGGCGTTCACCCCTCCACTTT. Amino acids: CASSGEGTAPGRSPLHF. The chain links TRBV25-1 to TRBJ1-6, with 7 bases fitting TRBD1. CDR1 is MGHDK and CDR2 is SYGVNS in the germline V gene. The CDR3 extends over 17 amino acids. The V and J ends lost 4 bases and 9 bases, in that order; junction bases with no gene match: 15.

This clone came up once. Only one base separates this from a far larger clonotype, so it likely reflects a read error. This chain uses TRBV7-2 with TRBJ1-6; unclear D gene. The length of the CDR3 is 12 residues. The germline V and J ends were trimmed by 2 bases and 7 bases, with 3 bases remaining between them. The germline gives CDR1 SGHTA, CDR2 FQGNSA. The CDR3 region is CASSLWNSPLHF. Written as DNA, the CDR3 is TGTGCCAGCAGCTTATGGAATTCACCCCTCCACTTT.

As to this clone: This sample also contains other DNA sequences that code for the same CDR3. The V and J genes are TRBV5-1 and TRBJ2-2; D might be TRBD2 (5 bases). V lost 4 bases and J lost 0, with 10 bases in between. The CDR3 has 15 amino acids. From germline, CDR1 is SGHRS and CDR2 YFSETQ. In DNA form, the CDR3 reads TGCGCCAGCAGCCTCGGACTCGCGAACACCGGGGAGCTGTTTTTT. Translation gives CASSLGLANTGELFF.

This sequence joins TRBV5-4 and TRBJ1-4, with a tentative D call TRBD1 (5 bases). The germline V gene encodes CDR1 SGHNT and CDR2 YYREEE (reference sequence). This CDR3 is built from 13 residues. The V and J ends lost 3 bases and 8 bases respectively, with 11 bases between them. The CDR3: CASSSKGTEKLFF. The CDR3 nucleotides read TGTGCCAGCAGCTCGAAGGGGACCGAAAAACTGTTTTTT.

The V and J genes are TRBV5-6 and TRBJ2-7, with TRBD2 matching 11 bases. CDR1 SGHDT and CDR2 YYEEEE come from the germline V gene. The CDR3 contains 14 residues. The J segment lost 3 bases and the V segment lost 5 bases, leaving 4 bases of the junction unmatched. The CDR3 bases are TGTGCCAGCAGATTCGGGACTAGCGGCTACGAGCAGTACTTC. This codes for CASRFGTSGYEQYF.

This clone was seen a single time. The genes are TRBV6-5 and TRBJ1-3, with 9 bases lining up with TRBD1. J gave up 7 bases and V 5 bases, and 6 bases lay outside the gene matches. In germline, CDR1 is MNHEY, CDR2 SVGAGI. CDR3 length equals 14 residues. The CDR3 DNA is TGTGCCAGCAGTCAACAGGGGGCCGGGAACACCATATATTTT. It is translated as CASSQQGAGNTIYF.

J is TRBJ1-3 and V is TRBV11-2; D unresolved. This CDR3 has 16 residues. CDR1 is SGHAT, CDR2 FQNNGV, per germline. V shed 1 base and J shed 0 bases, with 10 bases lying between them. The CDR3 nucleotides read TGTGCCAGCAGCTTAGCCGGCAGGTTCTCTGGAAACACCATATATTTT. Amino acid sequence: CASSLAGRFSGNTIYF.

The V gene is TRBV6-5, the J gene TRBJ2-7; TRBD1 agrees at 10 bases. The germline gives CDR1 MNHEY, CDR2 SVGAGI. V lost 6 bases to trimming and J lost 5 bases; unmatched junction nucleotides: 7. CDR3 length: 14 amino acids. This CDR3 reads CASSPGQGRHEQYF. CDR3 coding DNA: TGTGCCAGCAGCCCGGGACAGGGGAGACACGAGCAGTACTTC.

V and J are TRBV27 and TRBJ2-5; D unclear. V was clipped by 6 bases and J by 5 bases, with 10 bases between them. There are 12 residues in the CDR3. CDR1 MNHEY and CDR2 SMNVEV come from the germline V gene (reference sequence). DNA for the CDR3: TGTGCCAGCAGGACCATGGGGGAGACCCAGTACTTC. Amino acids: CASRTMGETQYF.

The rearrangement links TRBV11-2 to TRBJ2-5, with a weak D call TRBD1 (6 bases). Germline loops: CDR1 SGHAT, CDR2 FQNNGV. V gave up 4 bases and J gave up 4 bases, with 10 bases separating them. CDR3 length equals 13 residues. In DNA, the CDR3 is TGTGCCAGCAGCTCCGGCAGGGGAGAGACCCAGTACTTC. It is translated as CASSSGRGETQYF.

The chain carries TRBV5-6 and TRBJ2-7; 10 bases fit TRBD1. V lost 2 bases and J lost 6; bases outside the gene matches: 14. CDR3 length: 17 residues. In germline, CDR1 is SGHDT, CDR2 YYEEEE. The CDR3 here is CASSFGTGAPSLGEQYF. The CDR3 bases are TGTGCCAGCAGCTTTGGGACAGGGGCCCCTAGTTTGGGCGAGCAGTACTTC.

The CDR3 here is CASSLGGLAGYEQYF. CDR3 DNA: TGTGCCAGCAGCTTAGGGGGACTAGCGGGATACGAGCAGTACTTC. The genes are TRBV5-4 and TRBJ2-7, with 13 bases fitting TRBD2. Per germline, CDR1 SGHNT and CDR2 YYREEE (reference sequence). This CDR3 has 15 amino acids. Trimming at V came to 2 bases and at J to 4 bases, leaving 3 bases not matched to a gene.

This clone was detected a few times. V gene TRBV7-9 combines with J gene TRBJ2-5; 8 bases are a match to TRBD2. V shed 4 bases, J shed 2 bases, and the junction held 9 bases outside the gene matches. CDR3 length: 16 residues. Per the germline V gene, CDR1 is SEHNR and CDR2 is FQNEAQ (reference sequence). The CDR3 loop reads CASSSPRPSGQETQYF. CDR3 bases: TGTGCCAGCAGCTCCCCTCGGCCTAGCGGGCAAGAGACCCAGTACTTC.

This clone turned up a few times. This chain links TRBV2 with TRBJ2-7, with 10 bases matching TRBD1. V trimming: 5 bases; J trimming: 5 bases; junction bases outside the gene matches: 6. The germline V gene encodes CDR1 SNHLY and CDR2 FYNNEI. This CDR3 has 14 residues. Here the CDR3 reads CASSSDRGLNEQYF. CDR3 nucleotides: TGTGCCAGCAGTTCCGACAGGGGGCTTAACGAGCAGTACTTC.

V gene TRBV7-2 combines with J gene TRBJ2-7, with 9 bases aligning to TRBD2. V was clipped by 5 bases and J by 1 base; unmatched bases: 12. This CDR3 region has 17 residues. Per the germline V gene, CDR1 is SGHTA and CDR2 is FQGNSA. The CDR3: CASSIRPSGIGSYEQYF. DNA for the CDR3: TGTGCCAGCAGCATCAGACCTAGCGGGATAGGGTCCTACGAGCAGTACTTC. The full variable domain, its missing parts supplied by reference TRBV7-2 and TRBJ2-7, is GAGVSQSPSNKVTEKGKDVELRCDPISGHTALYWYRQSLGQGLEFLIYFQGNSAPDKSGLPSDRFSAERTGGSVSTLTIQRTQQEDSAVYLCASSIRPSGIGSYEQYFGPGTRLTVT.

This clone was detected once. The chain couples TRBV27 to TRBJ2-2; D is perhaps TRBD1 (5 bases). The length of the CDR3 is 14 residues. Germline V gene sequence: CDR1 MNHEY, CDR2 SMNVEV (reference sequence). The V end lost 3 bases, the J end lost 5 bases, and 10 bases lay between the germline ends. The CDR3 sequence is CASSFKGSTGELFF. For the CDR3, the DNA is TGTGCCAGCAGTTTTAAGGGGTCGACCGGGGAGCTGTTTTTT.

This clone has just a few counts. The chain is built from TRBV29-1 and TRBJ1-2, with D perhaps TRBD1 (6 bases). V gave up 3 bases and J gave up 8 bases, with 19 bases separating them. CDR3 length equals 14 residues. Germline-derived CDR1 and CDR2 are SQVTM and ANQGSEA. CDR3 nucleotide sequence: TGCAGCGTTGAGGGTTCTACAGGGCAGGGAGGCTACACCTTC. Protein product: CSVEGSTGQGGYTF.

In this sample, this clone turned up a few times. Different DNA sequences within this sample yield the same CDR3. The CDR3 coding sequence is TGTGCCAGCAGCTTGGCGGGAGGGCCCTTCAATGAGCAGTTCTTC. Translation: CASSLAGGPFNEQFF. This rearrangement joins TRBV7-2 to TRBJ2-1, with 9 nucleotides matching TRBD2. V gave up 3 bases and J gave up 6 bases; unmatched junction bases: 6. Germline assignment: CDR1 SGHTA and CDR2 FQGNSA. The CDR3 consists of 15 residues.

The chain employs TRBV5-1 and TRBJ2-2; 10 bases line up with TRBD2. V dropped 1 base and J dropped 2; count of bases not matched to a gene: 11. The CDR3 totals 19 residues. The germline V gene has CDR1 SGHRS and CDR2 YFSETQ. CDR3 coding DNA: TGCGCCAGCAGCTTGCGAGAGCTAGCGGGGGCCCTAAACACCGGGGAGCTGTTTTTT. It specifies CASSLRELAGALNTGELFF.

In its sample, this clone was seen a few times. V usage is TRBV2 and J usage is TRBJ1-6, with a tentative D call TRBD1 (6 bases). The V gene's germline CDR1 is SNHLY and CDR2 FYNNEI. V shed 10 bases and J shed 5 bases, with 12 bases lying between them. The CDR3 contains 13 residues. CDR3 coding DNA: TGTGCCATCACAGGGCGCGATAATTCACCCCTCCACTTT. Its translation: CAITGRDNSPLHF.